The 30 T cell receptor beta chains in this list originate from one sample, sequenced in a study of blood T cell repertoires in COVID-19. Measured with immunoSEQ multiplex PCR; TCRdb has only the in-frame clones, and not every one. The table has about 380,000 clones, less than 90% seen once. Sequences were obtained from PBMCs or T cells enriched from blood (not recorded which). These receptors were collected from a woman between 25 and 40 years old who had recovered from COVID-19.

The CDR3 sequence: CSVEVRDTEAFF. The CDR3 bases are TGCAGCGTTGAAGTGCGGGACACTGAAGCTTTCTTT. The V gene is TRBV29-1, the J gene TRBJ1-1; no clear D. Trimming pared 1 base from V and 3 bases from J, leaving 6 bases between. CDR3 length: 12 amino acids. The germline CDR1 and CDR2 sequences are SQVTM and ANQGSEA.

The rearrangement links TRBV6-5 to TRBJ1-1, with D perhaps matching TRBD1 (5 bases). Germline CDR1 MNHEY, CDR2 SVGAGI. This CDR3 is 11 amino acids long. Between the trimmed V and J ends, which lost 5 bases and 10 bases, there was a span of 11 bases. The CDR3 DNA sequence: TGTGCCAGCAGTCTTGGGGGGGGAGCTTTCTTT. Encoded protein: CASSLGGGAFF.

In regard to this clone: Other DNA sequences of this sample code for an identical CDR3. J is TRBJ2-3 and V is TRBV5-1; 9 nucleotides align to TRBD1. Per the germline V gene, CDR1 is SGHRS and CDR2 is YFSETQ. The junction had 5 bases not matched to a gene; V was cut back by 4 bases and J by 5 bases. This CDR3 is 14 amino acids long. CDR3 protein: CASSLGQGGDTQYF. Here the CDR3 DNA reads TGCGCCAGCAGCCTGGGACAGGGTGGAGATACGCAGTATTTT.

The chain carries TRBV10-3 and TRBJ1-1; no clear D. The V gene's germline CDR1 is ENHRY and CDR2 SYGVKD. The V end was cut by 6 bases, the J end by 4 bases, with 24 bases between. This CDR3 comprises 17 residues. This chain's CDR3 is CAIRAPGDKGRSTEAFF. The CDR3 DNA is TGTGCCATCAGGGCCCCCGGGGATAAGGGCCGTAGCACTGAAGCTTTCTTT.

V usage is TRBV5-1 and J usage is TRBJ1-6; 8 bases are shared with TRBD1. Per germline, CDR1 SGHRS and CDR2 YFSETQ. J gave up 0 bases and V 3 bases, and 8 bases lay outside the gene matches. This CDR3 is 18 amino acids long. CDR3 coding DNA: TGCGCCAGCAGCTCGACAGGGGAACGCAGCTCCTATAATTCACCCCTCCACTTT. Residues: CASSSTGERSSYNSPLHF.

The J gene is TRBJ2-7, the V gene TRBV10-3; 7 nucleotides agree with TRBD2. The CDR3 has 15 residues. The germline V gene encodes CDR1 ENHRY and CDR2 SYGVKD. The junction had 7 bases not matched to a gene; V was cut back by 1 base and J by 4 bases. The CDR3 protein is CAISEFGGNAYEQYF. The CDR3 DNA reads TGTGCCATCAGTGAGTTCGGGGGGAATGCTTACGAGCAGTACTTC.

This chain joins TRBV12-3 or TRBV12-4 and TRBJ1-2, with D perhaps TRBD1 (6 bases). Deletions cut 6 bases from V and 8 bases from J, with 16 bases between. This CDR3 region has 13 residues. The CDR3: CASRAAGAEGYTF. CDR3 in DNA: TGTGCCAGCAGAGCCGCAGGGGCGGAGGGCTACACCTTC.

Comment on this clone: Other DNA sequences in the same sample also yield this CDR3. The J gene is TRBJ2-1, the V gene TRBV5-1; 11 bases line up with TRBD2. Trimming removed 1 base from V and 4 bases from J; junction bases left unmatched: 4. Germline values: CDR1 SGHRS, CDR2 YFSETQ. The CDR3 has 16 residues. CDR3 DNA sequence: TGCGCCAGCAGCTTGAGGCTAGCGGGGGGATACAATGAGCAGTTCTTC. Translated, it gives CASSLRLAGGYNEQFF.

The V and J genes are TRBV6-5 and TRBJ1-5, with 7 nucleotides matching TRBD1. Germline V lookup: CDR1 MNHEY, CDR2 SVGAGI. The CDR3 sequence is 15 residues long. V was clipped by 0 bases and J by 9 bases; unmatched bases: 8. CDR3 bases: TGTGCCAGCAGTTACTCGCCGACAGGGCAATTGCCCCAGCATTTT. It yields the protein CASSYSPTGQLPQHF.

This clone turned up a few times. The CDR3 is CASSPSKRALGNEQFF. The CDR3 DNA is TGTGCCAGCAGTCCGAGTAAGCGGGCTCTGGGGAATGAGCAGTTCTTC. This chain uses TRBV27 with TRBJ2-1, with D possibly being TRBD2 (6 bases). Looked up from germline, CDR1 is MNHEY and CDR2 is SMNVEV (reference sequence). The CDR3 has 16 residues. V shed 5 bases and J shed 7 bases, with 21 bases lying between them.

The gene calls are TRBV23-1 and TRBJ2-1; TRBD2 aligns across 10 bases. TRBV23-1 is reported as an ORF; its role is uncertain. The V segment lost 8 bases and the J segment 4 bases; nucleotides outside the gene matches: 8. This CDR3 comprises 15 residues. The CDR3 protein is CASGPGLAQYNEQFF. For the CDR3, the DNA is TGCGCCAGCGGCCCGGGACTAGCGCAATACAATGAGCAGTTCTTC.

This chain connects TRBV7-9 to TRBJ2-7, with 9 bases matching TRBD2. The V gene's germline CDR1 is SEHNR and CDR2 FQNEAQ (reference sequence). Trimming took 11 bases from V and 0 from J; bases not matched to a gene: 5. This CDR3 has 13 amino acids. The CDR3 DNA reads as TGTGCCGGAGAGCGGGAGGACTCCTACGAGCAGTACTTC. This encodes CAGEREDSYEQYF.

The chain is built from TRBV27 and TRBJ2-7, with a weak D call TRBD1 (6 bases). Trimming took 2 bases from V and 3 from J, leaving 20 bases between them. The CDR3 consists of 17 residues. From germline, CDR1 is MNHEY and CDR2 SMNVEV (reference sequence). DNA for the CDR3: TGTGCCAGCAGTTTAAAGGGAAAGGGGGAAATAGGCTACGAGCAGTACTTC. Its protein is CASSLKGKGEIGYEQYF.

The chain joins TRBV6-5 to TRBJ1-6; TRBD1 aligns across 9 bases. The germline CDR1 and CDR2 sequences are MNHEY and SVGAGI. The CDR3 is 14 amino acids. Losses at the gene ends were 4 bases for V and 10 bases for J; bases not matched to a gene: 5. The CDR3 is CASSSGTGTSPLHF. The DNA for the CDR3 is TGTGCCAGCAGTTCCGGGACAGGGACCTCACCCCTCCACTTT.

As DNA, the CDR3 is TGCGCCAGCAGCCCGGGACTTAGGGAGACCCAGTACTTC. Its protein product is CASSPGLRETQYF. This sequence joins TRBV5-1 and TRBJ2-5, with D tentatively TRBD2 (6 bases). The CDR3 covers 13 residues. Per the germline V gene, CDR1 is SGHRS and CDR2 is YFSETQ. V lost 4 bases and J 5 bases, leaving 12 bases between the germline ends.

This clone has just a few counts. The V call is TRBV7-2, the J call TRBJ2-2, with D perhaps matching TRBD1 (5 bases). This CDR3 contains 15 residues. V lost 5 bases and J 6 bases, leaving 16 bases between the germline ends. The germline V gene has CDR1 SGHTA and CDR2 FQGNSA. CDR3 loop: CASSPWQGTAGELFF. The DNA for the CDR3 is TGTGCCAGCAGCCCGTGGCAGGGCACCGCCGGGGAGCTGTTTTTT. The whole variable domain, remainder taken from reference TRBV7-2 and TRBJ2-2, is GAGVSQSPSNKVTEKGKDVELRCDPISGHTALYWYRQSLGQGLEFLIYFQGNSAPDKSGLPSDRFSAERTGGSVSTLTIQRTQQEDSAVYLCASSPWQGTAGELFFGEGSRLTVL.

The chain combines TRBV12-3 or TRBV12-4 with TRBJ2-7, with a tentative D call TRBD2 (6 bases). Between the trimmed V and J ends, which lost 3 bases and 5 bases, there was a span of 8 bases. This CDR3 spans 12 amino acids. The CDR3 spells CASSFGGNEQYF. CDR3 in DNA: TGTGCCAGCAGTTTCGGCGGGAACGAGCAGTACTTC.

This chain connects TRBV5-5 to TRBJ1-1; D is uncertain. There are 14 residues in the CDR3. V lost 0 bases and J 0 bases, leaving 6 bases between the germline ends. Germline values: CDR1 SGHKS, CDR2 YYEKEE (reference sequence). CDR3 bases: TGTGCCAGCAGCTTGGTAGCGGTGAACACTGAAGCTTTCTTT. This translates into CASSLVAVNTEAFF.

The rearrangement uses TRBV30 and TRBJ1-6; possible D gene TRBD1, 5 bases. V was clipped by 8 bases and J by 15 bases, with 17 bases between them. CDR3 length equals 11 residues. Germline CDR1 reads GTSNPN; CDR2 reads SVGIG (reference sequence). The CDR3 is CARTQGLLLHF. CDR3 in DNA: TGTGCCCGAACCCAGGGTTTGCTCCTCCACTTT.

The rearrangement joins TRBV19 to TRBJ1-3; D possibly corresponds to TRBD1 (6 bases). CDR3 length: 14 residues. V lost 10 bases and J lost 0, with 13 bases in between. CDR1 is LNHDA and CDR2 is SQIVND in the germline V gene (reference sequence). The CDR3 is CATDDRSSGNTIYF. In DNA, the CDR3 is TGTGCCACCGATGACAGGTCCTCTGGAAACACCATATATTTT.

J is TRBJ1-1 and V is TRBV19; TRBD1 matches at 7 bases. Germline CDR1 and CDR2: LNHDA and SQIVND (reference sequence). V lost 8 bases and J lost 6; bases outside the gene matches: 9. The CDR3 contains 13 residues. The CDR3: CASSKTGSSEAFF. The CDR3 DNA sequence: TGTGCCAGTTCAAAGACAGGGTCTTCTGAAGCTTTCTTT.

This clone was observed a single time. V and J are TRBV6-5 and TRBJ2-2, with a weak D call TRBD1 (6 bases). This CDR3 contains 14 residues. Trimming took off 8 bases at V and 3 bases at J, with 13 bases between the two ends. Germline V gives CDR1 MNHEY, CDR2 SVGAGI. The CDR3 DNA is TGTGCCAGCGATGTCAGGGGCGACACCGGGGAGCTGTTTTTT. The encoded protein is CASDVRGDTGELFF.

J is TRBJ2-1 and V is TRBV19; 11 bases map to TRBD2. CDR3 length: 15 amino acids. V lost 4 bases, J lost 5 bases, and 4 bases stayed unmatched. The germline V gene encodes CDR1 LNHDA and CDR2 SQIVND (reference sequence). This CDR3 is CASSTGTSGNNEQFF. The DNA of the CDR3 is TGTGCCAGTAGTACCGGGACTAGCGGTAACAATGAGCAGTTCTTC.

CDR3 bases: TGTGCCAGCAGCTCCGGGACAGTCCAAGAGACCCAGTACTTC. Its translation is CASSSGTVQETQYF. This rearrangement joins TRBV7-2 to TRBJ2-5, with TRBD1 matching over 7 bases. Germline V gene data show CDR1 as SGHTA and CDR2 as FQGNSA. The trim removed 4 bases at V and 1 base at J, leaving 3 bases unmatched. This CDR3 spans 14 amino acids. Filled out from reference TRBV7-2 and TRBJ2-5, the complete variable domain reads GAGVSQSPSNKVTEKGKDVELRCDPISGHTALYWYRQSLGQGLEFLIYFQGNSAPDKSGLPSDRFSAERTGGSVSTLTIQRTQQEDSAVYLCASSSGTVQETQYFGPGTRLLVL.

This clone was seen only once. The gene calls are TRBV18 and TRBJ1-3; TRBD1 matches 8 bases. Trimming cost V 3 bases and J 2 bases; bases outside gene matches: 3. Germline-derived CDR1 and CDR2 are KGHSH and LQKENI. This CDR3 has 15 residues. The CDR3 sequence is CASSPRTGPGNTIYF. In nucleotides, the CDR3 is TGTGCCAGCTCACCTAGGACAGGGCCTGGAAACACCATATATTTT. Using reference TRBV18 and TRBJ1-3 for the parts outside the CDR3, the full variable domain is NAGVMQNPRHLVRRRGQEARLRCSPMKGHSHVYWYRQLPEEGLKFMVYLQKENIIDESGMPKERFSAEFPKEGPSILRIQQVVRGDSAAYFCASSPRTGPGNTIYFGEGSWLTVV.

The gene calls are TRBV28 and TRBJ1-1; 9 positions agree with TRBD1. CDR3 size: 14 residues. Germline-derived CDR1 and CDR2 are MDHEN and SYDVKM. V trimming: 5 bases; J trimming: 7 bases; junction bases outside the gene matches: 8. This CDR3 reads CASSPRTGAGEAFF. CDR3 sequence (DNA): TGTGCCAGCAGTCCGCGGACAGGGGCGGGTGAAGCTTTCTTT.

This clone was detected a few times. The chain links TRBV9 to TRBJ2-5; possible D gene TRBD1, 6 bases. V was pared by 2 bases and J by 1 base, with 9 bases between. This CDR3 is 14 amino acids long. Germline CDR1 and CDR2: SGDLS and YYNGEE. Here the CDR3 DNA reads TGTGCCAGCAGCGTCGACAGGACCCAAGAGACCCAGTACTTC. It encodes CASSVDRTQETQYF. The variable domain in full, with the rest retrieved from reference TRBV9 and TRBJ2-5, is DSGVTQTPKHLITATGQRVTLRCSPRSGDLSVYWYQQSLDQGLQFLIQYYNGEERAKGNILERFSAQQFPDLHSELNLSSLELGDSALYFCASSVDRTQETQYFGPGTRLLVL.

The V call is TRBV10-2, the J call TRBJ2-3; 14 bases match TRBD2. This CDR3 spans 19 amino acids. Per the germline V gene, CDR1 is WSHSY and CDR2 is SAAADI. Trimming took 6 bases from V and 0 from J; bases not matched to a gene: 11. The CDR3, as DNA: TGCGCCAGCAGCTCACCGGGACTAGCGGGGGTAACTAGCACAGATACGCAGTATTTT. Its translation is CASSSPGLAGVTSTDTQYF.

This clone has ten or more counts. The CDR3 loop reads CASSLGSSYEQYF. CDR3 coding DNA: TGTGCCAGCAGCTTGGGCAGCTCCTACGAGCAGTACTTC. The chain employs TRBV5-5 and TRBJ2-7; the D is unclear. CDR1 and CDR2 (germline): SGHKS, YYEKEE (reference sequence). V was clipped by 0 bases and J by 0 bases, with 4 bases between them. This CDR3 region has 13 residues.

This clone came up once. The chain carries TRBV11-1 and TRBJ2-6; D may be TRBD1 (6 bases). Germline V gene data show CDR1 as SGHAT and CDR2 as FQDESV (reference sequence). The CDR3 spans 16 residues. V was cut by 1 base and J by 3 bases, with 10 bases left in between. CDR3 sequence reads: CASSLGNRVGANVLTF. DNA for the CDR3: TGTGCCAGCAGCTTAGGTAACAGGGTTGGGGCCAACGTCCTGACTTTC. Supplemented by reference TRBV11-1 and TRBJ2-6, the full variable domain reads EAEVAQSPRYKITEKSQAVAFWCDPISGHATLYWYRQILGQGPELLVQFQDESVVDDSQLPKDRFSAERLKGVDSTLKIQPAELGDSAMYLCASSLGNRVGANVLTFGAGSRLTVL.